This is a list of T cell receptor beta chains from one sample in a study of blood T cells in healthy people across ages. From the 5' RACE reads, TCRdb called clonotypes with MiXCR, one entry per CDR3 protein. The sample has roughly 800,000 distinct CDR3 sequences, around 36% seen once. Sample: blood. All receptors derive from a man aged 18 to 29 in good health. The CDR3 runs from the conserved cysteine through the conserved F or W. A D gene is named only where the DNA matches it firmly. Expanded clones get a size class; other rows say once, few or many, or leave the size out.

size,V,J,D,CDR3,DNA
many,TRBV12-3/TRBV12-4,TRBJ1-2,-,CASREGGGYTF,TGTGCCAGCAGGGAAGGCGGGGGCTACACCTTC
-,TRBV7-2,TRBJ2-1,-,CASSLSEGAPYNEQFF,TGTGCCAGCAGCTTAAGTGAGGGAGCCCCCTACAATGAGCAGTTCTTC
-,TRBV2,TRBJ2-3,TRBD1,CASSEDGQGTDTQYF,TGTGCCAGCAGTGAAGATGGACAGGGGACCGATACGCAGTATTTT
once,TRBV20-1,TRBJ2-5,-,CSARDRAGRTQYF,TGCAGTGCTAGAGATCGCGCTGGCAGGACCCAGTACTTC
-,TRBV10-3,TRBJ1-1,-,CAISEGNGRAEAFF,TGTGCCATCAGTGAAGGCAACGGAAGGGCTGAAGCTTTCTTT
few,TRBV7-6,TRBJ2-5,TRBD2,CASSLVGLAGLQETQYF,TGTGCCAGCAGCTTAGTTGGCCTAGCGGGCCTACAAGAGACCCAGTACTTC
-,TRBV29-1,TRBJ2-7,TRBD1,CSVDIGDRRYEQYF,TGCAGCGTTGACATAGGGGACAGGAGATACGAGCAGTACTTC
few,TRBV4-2,TRBJ2-7,-,CASSRDSLQSGTPYEQYF,TGTGCCAGCAGCCGAGACTCCCTTCAATCGGGGACCCCCTACGAGCAGTACTTC
-,TRBV4-3,TRBJ2-7,-,CASSQGLRGSYEQYF,TGCGCCAGCAGCCAAGGTCTCCGGGGTTCCTACGAGCAGTACTTC
-,TRBV19,TRBJ1-2,-,CASSMGGSRGYTF,TGTGCCAGTAGTATGGGAGGATCTCGGGGCTACACCTTC
-,TRBV5-1,TRBJ2-2,TRBD1,CASSSSGTGRHTGELFF,TGCGCCAGCAGCTCATCCGGGACAGGGAGGCACACCGGGGAGCTGTTTTTT
-,TRBV2,TRBJ1-1,TRBD1,CASSRHRGKAEAFF,TGTGCCAGCAGCCGCCACAGGGGTAAAGCTGAAGCTTTCTTT
-,TRBV7-2,TRBJ2-7,TRBD1,CASSSTGGLYEQYF,TGTGCCAGCAGCTCTACAGGGGGCCTCTACGAGCAGTACTTC
-,TRBV7-2,TRBJ1-1,-,CASSLVRGKMNTEAFF,TGTGCCAGCAGCTTAGTAAGGGGGAAGATGAACACTGAAGCTTTCTTT
many,TRBV12-3/TRBV12-4,TRBJ1-2,-,CASSSTHRPDNYGYTF,TGTGCCAGCAGCTCCACCCACAGACCAGATAACTATGGCTACACCTTC
few,TRBV6-6,TRBJ1-2,TRBD1,CASSTPGQGSDGYTF,TGTGCCAGCAGTACCCCGGGACAGGGTTCTGATGGCTACACCTTC
few,TRBV15,TRBJ2-3,TRBD2,CATSTRTSGPTDTQYF,TGTGCCACCAGCACCAGGACTAGCGGACCCACAGATACGCAGTATTTT
-,TRBV5-1,TRBJ1-1,-,CASSRAGEGEAFF,TGCGCCAGCAGCCGGGCCGGTGAGGGTGAAGCTTTCTTT